This TCR beta chain was retrieved from a study of cytomegalovirus exposure and HLA in healthy donors. Overall study results and limits: An analysis was carried out at a later point. It showed that HLA-associated TCR beta chains were more clonally expanded than equally common non-associated chains. Later analysis identified 16,000 or so TCR beta sequences associated with HLA alleles, using a false discovery rate threshold of 0.05. Highest at DRB1 and lowest at HLA-C, TCR association rates differed among HLA loci in a later analysis. Three chains tied to CMV proved CMV antigen-specific in vitro.

The PCR was carried out with 60 Vbeta primers and 13 Jbeta primers. TCRdb's copy holds only in-frame clones and misses some; the assay was immunoSEQ multiplex PCR. The sample shows approximately 200,000 clones, 79% of them seen only once. The length of the CDR3 is 15 residues. Points on this clone: Its cognate antigen is unknown.

The sequencing input was PBMCs. V usage is TRBV21-1 and J usage is TRBJ2-5; TRBD2, as called in the table, went unchecked against the DNA. TRBV21-1 is a recognized pseudogene. The receptor comes from a girl aged 10-17 years in good health and CMV-seropositive. For the CDR3, the DNA is TGTGCCAGCGGGAGGAAAGGGACCCACCAAGAGACCCAGTACTTC. Translation gives CASGRKGTHQETQYF.